The rows below give T cell receptor beta chains drawn from one sample of a study of blood T cell repertoires in COVID-19. The protocol was immunoSEQ multiplex PCR, while the TCRdb copy is restricted to in-frame clones and leaves out a portion. In the table there are over 150,000 clones, about three quarters of which are singletons. The sequencing input was peripheral blood. The receptor source for this set is a man aged 60-69 years with acute or convalescent COVID-19. CDR3s include the opening cysteine and the closing phenylalanine or tryptophan. Fields, in order: CDR3 length, J gene, V gene, clone size, D gene, CDR3 DNA, CDR3 protein. A D gene is named only where the DNA matches it firmly. Part of the rows lack a size; the others show once, few, many or a class for expanded clones.

len: 17
j_gene: TRBJ2-1
v_gene: TRBV5-1
abundance: .
d_gene: TRBD1
CDR3nt: TGCGCCAGCAGCTGGTGGGGGTGGACAGGGTCCTACAATGAGCAGTTCTTC
CDR3aa: CASSWWGWTGSYNEQFF

len: 14
j_gene: TRBJ2-5
v_gene: TRBV27
abundance: .
d_gene: TRBD1
CDR3nt: TGTGCCAGCAGTGCCATACAGGGGGCGGAGACCCAGTACTTC
CDR3aa: CASSAIQGAETQYF

len: 17
j_gene: TRBJ2-1
v_gene: TRBV4-1
abundance: .
d_gene: .
CDR3nt: TGCGCCAGCAGCCTTCTACGGGTGGGGGCGACCTACAATGAGCAGTTCTTC
CDR3aa: CASSLLRVGATYNEQFF

len: 15
j_gene: TRBJ1-5
v_gene: TRBV28
abundance: .
d_gene: .
CDR3nt: TGTGCCAGCAGTCTCCTGGACATGGGCAATCAGCCCCAGCATTTT
CDR3aa: CASSLLDMGNQPQHF

len: 13
j_gene: TRBJ2-3
v_gene: TRBV24-1
abundance: .
d_gene: .
CDR3nt: TGTGCCACCAGTGACCGGGTAACAGATACGCAGTATTTT
CDR3aa: CATSDRVTDTQYF

len: 17
j_gene: TRBJ2-1
v_gene: TRBV24-1
abundance: few
d_gene: TRBD2
CDR3nt: TGTGCCACCAGTGATTTATCTGGGCTAGCGGGGGACAATGAGCAGTTCTTC
CDR3aa: CATSDLSGLAGDNEQFF

len: 14
j_gene: TRBJ2-3
v_gene: TRBV7-3
abundance: .
d_gene: TRBD1
CDR3nt: TGTGCCAGCAGCTTAACGGGCAGGGGGGATACGCAGTATTTT
CDR3aa: CASSLTGRGDTQYF

len: 14
j_gene: TRBJ1-2
v_gene: TRBV5-6
abundance: .
d_gene: .
CDR3nt: TGTGCCAGCAGCTGGGGGACACCGGCGGACGGCTACACCTTC
CDR3aa: CASSWGTPADGYTF

len: 15
j_gene: TRBJ2-1
v_gene: TRBV11-2
abundance: .
d_gene: .
CDR3nt: TGTGCCAGCAGCTTTCTGGACAGGGAGGGGGATGAGCAGTTCTTC
CDR3aa: CASSFLDREGDEQFF

len: 17
j_gene: TRBJ2-2
v_gene: TRBV9
abundance: .
d_gene: .
CDR3nt: TGTGCCAGCAGCGACCCTCCGGGTGGTTATAACACCGGGGAGCTGTTTTTT
CDR3aa: CASSDPPGGYNTGELFF

len: 15
j_gene: TRBJ2-5
v_gene: TRBV3-1/TRBV3-2
abundance: .
d_gene: TRBD2
CDR3nt: TGTGCCAGCAGCGCCACCACACGGGGGGTTGAGACCCAGTACTTC
CDR3aa: CASSATTRGVETQYF

len: 13
j_gene: TRBJ1-2
v_gene: TRBV7-8
abundance: .
d_gene: TRBD1
CDR3nt: TGTGCCAGCAGCCCACAGGGGAACTATGGCTACACCTTC
CDR3aa: CASSPQGNYGYTF

len: 17
j_gene: TRBJ2-6
v_gene: TRBV5-6
abundance: .
d_gene: .
CDR3nt: TGTGCCAGCAGCTTGGGGACAGTGCTCTCTGGGGCCAACGTCCTGACTTTC
CDR3aa: CASSLGTVLSGANVLTF

len: 17
j_gene: TRBJ2-7
v_gene: TRBV7-8
abundance: few
d_gene: TRBD2
CDR3nt: TGTGCCAGCAGCTTTCTGGGACTAGCGGGGACTAAATACGAGCAGTACTTC
CDR3aa: CASSFLGLAGTKYEQYF

len: 13
j_gene: TRBJ2-1
v_gene: TRBV5-6
abundance: .
d_gene: .
CDR3nt: TGTGCCAGCAGCTTTGACAGTTACAATGAGCAGTTCTTC
CDR3aa: CASSFDSYNEQFF

len: 17
j_gene: TRBJ2-3
v_gene: TRBV9
abundance: .
d_gene: TRBD1
CDR3nt: TGTGCCAGCAGCGTAGATTCCGGGACAGCCTTCACAGATACGCAGTATTTT
CDR3aa: CASSVDSGTAFTDTQYF

len: 15
j_gene: TRBJ1-1
v_gene: TRBV4-3
abundance: once
d_gene: .
CDR3nt: TGCGCCAGCAGGCGGGTAGGTTGGAAGAACACTGAAGCTTTCTTT
CDR3aa: CASRRVGWKNTEAFF

len: 13
j_gene: TRBJ1-2
v_gene: TRBV19
abundance: .
d_gene: .
CDR3nt: TGTGCCAGTAGGTTCAAAGGAGACGATGGCTACACCTTC
CDR3aa: CASRFKGDDGYTF

len: 14
j_gene: TRBJ2-2
v_gene: TRBV11-3
abundance: .
d_gene: .
CDR3nt: TGTGCCAGCAGCTCGGGCACGACAGCCGGGGAGCTGTTTTTT
CDR3aa: CASSSGTTAGELFF

len: 15
j_gene: TRBJ1-2
v_gene: TRBV6-5
abundance: .
d_gene: TRBD1
CDR3nt: TGTGCCAGCAGTTACTTTGGGGGGACAGGGCTTGGCTACACCTTC
CDR3aa: CASSYFGGTGLGYTF

len: 14
j_gene: TRBJ2-7
v_gene: TRBV2
abundance: .
d_gene: .
CDR3nt: TGTGCCAGCAGTGAAGCGGGATCGAGGGACGAGCAGTACTTC
CDR3aa: CASSEAGSRDEQYF